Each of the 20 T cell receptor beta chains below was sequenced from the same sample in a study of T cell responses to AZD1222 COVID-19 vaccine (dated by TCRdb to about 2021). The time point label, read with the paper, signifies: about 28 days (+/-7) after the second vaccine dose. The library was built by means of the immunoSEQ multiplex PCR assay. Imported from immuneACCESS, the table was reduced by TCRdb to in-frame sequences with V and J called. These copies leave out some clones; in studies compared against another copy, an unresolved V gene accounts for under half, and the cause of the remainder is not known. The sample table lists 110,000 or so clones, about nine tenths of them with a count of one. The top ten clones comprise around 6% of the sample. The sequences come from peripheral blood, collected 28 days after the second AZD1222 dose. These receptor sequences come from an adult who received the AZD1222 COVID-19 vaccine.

CDR3 amino acids: CATSDLRGQGSYNEQFF. The CDR3 DNA sequence: TGTGCCACCAGTGATTTGAGGGGACAGGGGTCCTACAATGAGCAGTTCTTC. V and J are TRBV24-1 and TRBJ2-1; 10 nucleotides line up with TRBD1. This CDR3 contains 17 residues. Trimming took 0 bases from V and 1 from J; bases not matched to a gene: 2. Germline CDR1 and CDR2: KGHDR and SFDVKD.

CDR3 in DNA: TGTGCCAGCAGCTCAAGGGCAGGACAATCCGGGACCCAGTACTTC. Protein sequence: CASSSRAGQSGTQYF. The gene calls are TRBV7-3 and TRBJ2-5; D is possibly TRBD1 (5 bases). CDR3 length equals 15 residues. Trimming pared 4 bases from V and 7 bases from J, leaving 19 bases between. The germline gives CDR1 SGHTA, CDR2 FQGTGA.

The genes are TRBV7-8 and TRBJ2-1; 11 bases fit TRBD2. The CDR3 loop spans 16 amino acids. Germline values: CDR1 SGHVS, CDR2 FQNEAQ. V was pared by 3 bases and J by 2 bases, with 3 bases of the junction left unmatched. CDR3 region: CASSFLAGGPYNEQFF. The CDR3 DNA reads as TGTGCCAGCAGCTTTCTAGCGGGGGGACCCTACAATGAGCAGTTCTTC.

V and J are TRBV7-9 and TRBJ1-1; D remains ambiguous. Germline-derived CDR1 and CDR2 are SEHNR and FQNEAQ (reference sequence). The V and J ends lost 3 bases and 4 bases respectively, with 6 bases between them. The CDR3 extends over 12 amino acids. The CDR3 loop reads CASSFLGTEAFF. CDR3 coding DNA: TGTGCCAGCAGCTTTTTGGGCACTGAAGCTTTCTTT.

The CDR3 loop is CASSVTLTGFGSPLHF. For the CDR3, the DNA is TGTGCCAGCAGCGTAACTTTGACAGGTTTCGGTTCACCCCTCCACTTT. The chain has TRBV5-5 and TRBJ1-6, with TRBD1 as a possible D gene (6 bases). This CDR3 is built from 16 residues. Germline loops: CDR1 SGHKS, CDR2 YYEKEE (reference sequence). Trimming removed 4 bases from V and 9 bases from J, with 20 bases in between.

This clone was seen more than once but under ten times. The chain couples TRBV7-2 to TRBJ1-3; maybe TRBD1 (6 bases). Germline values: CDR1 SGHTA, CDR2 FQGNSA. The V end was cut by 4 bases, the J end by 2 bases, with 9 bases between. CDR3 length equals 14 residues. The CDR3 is CASSYRDTGNTIYF. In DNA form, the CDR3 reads TGTGCCAGCAGCTACCGGGACACTGGAAACACCATATATTTT.

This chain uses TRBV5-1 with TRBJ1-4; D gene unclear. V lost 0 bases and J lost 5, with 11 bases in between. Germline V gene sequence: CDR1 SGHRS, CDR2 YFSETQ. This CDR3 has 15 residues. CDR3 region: CASSLGGQGNEKLFF. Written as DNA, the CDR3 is TGCGCCAGCAGCTTGGGTGGCCAAGGGAATGAAAAACTGTTTTTT.

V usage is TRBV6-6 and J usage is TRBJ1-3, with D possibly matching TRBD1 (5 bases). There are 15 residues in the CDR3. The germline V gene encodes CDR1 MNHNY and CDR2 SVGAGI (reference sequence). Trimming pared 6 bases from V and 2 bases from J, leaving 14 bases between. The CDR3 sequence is CASSPRVFTGNTIYF. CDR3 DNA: TGTGCCAGCAGCCCCAGGGTATTTACTGGAAACACCATATATTTT.

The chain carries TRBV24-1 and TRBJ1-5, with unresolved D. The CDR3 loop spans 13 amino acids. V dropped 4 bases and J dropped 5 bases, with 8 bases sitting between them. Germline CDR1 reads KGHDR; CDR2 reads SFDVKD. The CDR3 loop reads CATSETGYQPQHF. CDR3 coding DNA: TGTGCCACCAGTGAAACGGGATATCAGCCCCAGCATTTT.

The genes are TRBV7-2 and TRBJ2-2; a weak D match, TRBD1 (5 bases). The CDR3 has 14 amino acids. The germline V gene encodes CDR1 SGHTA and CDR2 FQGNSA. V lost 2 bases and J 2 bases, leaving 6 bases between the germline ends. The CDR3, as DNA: TGTGCCAGCAGCTTACAGGGAAACACCGGGGAGCTGTTTTTT. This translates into CASSLQGNTGELFF.

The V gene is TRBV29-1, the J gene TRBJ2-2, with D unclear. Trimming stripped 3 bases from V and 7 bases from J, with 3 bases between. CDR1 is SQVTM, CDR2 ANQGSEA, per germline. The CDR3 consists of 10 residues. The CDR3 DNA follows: TGCAGCGTTGAGGTCGGGGAGCTGTTTTTT. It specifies CSVEVGELFF.

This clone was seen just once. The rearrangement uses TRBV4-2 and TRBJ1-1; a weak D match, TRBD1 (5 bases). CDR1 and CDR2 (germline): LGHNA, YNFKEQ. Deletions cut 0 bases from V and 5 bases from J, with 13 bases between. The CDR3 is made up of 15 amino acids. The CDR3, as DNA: TGTGCCAGCAGCCAAGATTCGGCGGAGGGGACTGAAGCTTTCTTT. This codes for CASSQDSAEGTEAFF.

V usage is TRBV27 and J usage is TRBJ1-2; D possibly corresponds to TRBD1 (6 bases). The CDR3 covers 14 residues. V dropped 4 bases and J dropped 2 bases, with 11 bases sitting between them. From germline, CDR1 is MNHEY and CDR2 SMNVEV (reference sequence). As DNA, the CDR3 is TGTGCCAGCAGTTCGATGGACAGAAACTATGGCTACACCTTC. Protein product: CASSSMDRNYGYTF.

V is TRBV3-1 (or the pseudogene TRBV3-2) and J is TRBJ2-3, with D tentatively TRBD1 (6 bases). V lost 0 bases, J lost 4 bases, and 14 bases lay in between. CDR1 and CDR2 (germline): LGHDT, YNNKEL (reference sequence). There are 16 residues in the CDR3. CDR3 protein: CASSQDLRWGPDTQYF. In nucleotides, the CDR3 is TGTGCCAGCAGCCAAGATCTTAGATGGGGGCCAGATACGCAGTATTTT.

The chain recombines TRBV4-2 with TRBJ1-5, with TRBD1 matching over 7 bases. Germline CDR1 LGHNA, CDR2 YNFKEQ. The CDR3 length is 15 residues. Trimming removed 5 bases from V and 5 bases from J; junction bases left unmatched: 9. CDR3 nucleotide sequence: TGTGCCAGCAGCTCCGACAGGGCCGAATATCAGCCCCAGCATTTT. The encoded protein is CASSSDRAEYQPQHF.

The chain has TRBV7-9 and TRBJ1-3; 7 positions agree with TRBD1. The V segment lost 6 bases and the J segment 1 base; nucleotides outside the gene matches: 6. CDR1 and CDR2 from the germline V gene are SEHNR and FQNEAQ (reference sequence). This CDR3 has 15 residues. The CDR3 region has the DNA TGTGCCAGCAGGAGTGACAGGGCGTCTGGAAACACCATATATTTT. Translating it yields CASRSDRASGNTIYF.

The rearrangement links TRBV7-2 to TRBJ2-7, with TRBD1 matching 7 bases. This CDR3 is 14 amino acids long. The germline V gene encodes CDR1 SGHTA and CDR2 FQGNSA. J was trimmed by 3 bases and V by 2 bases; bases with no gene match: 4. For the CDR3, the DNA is TGTGCCAGCAGCTTAATGCCAGGGGGCTACGAGCAGTACTTC. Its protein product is CASSLMPGGYEQYF.

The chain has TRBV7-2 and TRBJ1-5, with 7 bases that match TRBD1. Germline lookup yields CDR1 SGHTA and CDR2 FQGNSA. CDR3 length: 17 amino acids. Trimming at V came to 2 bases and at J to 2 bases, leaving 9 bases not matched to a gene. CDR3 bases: TGTGCCAGCAGCTTATTTTCGGGTGACAGGGGCAATCAGCCCCAGCATTTT. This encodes CASSLFSGDRGNQPQHF. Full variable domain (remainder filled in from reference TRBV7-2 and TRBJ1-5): GAGVSQSPSNKVTEKGKDVELRCDPISGHTALYWYRQSLGQGLEFLIYFQGNSAPDKSGLPSDRFSAERTGGSVSTLTIQRTQQEDSAVYLCASSLFSGDRGNQPQHFGDGTRLSIL.

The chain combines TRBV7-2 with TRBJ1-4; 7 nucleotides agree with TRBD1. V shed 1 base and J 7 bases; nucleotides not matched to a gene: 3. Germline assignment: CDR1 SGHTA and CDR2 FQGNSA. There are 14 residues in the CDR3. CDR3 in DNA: TGTGCCAGCAGCTTAGGGGACAGCCCTGAAAAACTGTTTTTT. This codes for CASSLGDSPEKLFF.

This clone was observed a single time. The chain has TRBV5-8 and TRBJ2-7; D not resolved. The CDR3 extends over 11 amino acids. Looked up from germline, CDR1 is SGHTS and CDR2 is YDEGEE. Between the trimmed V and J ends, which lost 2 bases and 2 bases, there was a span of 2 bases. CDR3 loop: CASSFPYEQYF. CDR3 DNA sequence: TGTGCCAGCAGCTTTCCCTACGAGCAGTACTTC.